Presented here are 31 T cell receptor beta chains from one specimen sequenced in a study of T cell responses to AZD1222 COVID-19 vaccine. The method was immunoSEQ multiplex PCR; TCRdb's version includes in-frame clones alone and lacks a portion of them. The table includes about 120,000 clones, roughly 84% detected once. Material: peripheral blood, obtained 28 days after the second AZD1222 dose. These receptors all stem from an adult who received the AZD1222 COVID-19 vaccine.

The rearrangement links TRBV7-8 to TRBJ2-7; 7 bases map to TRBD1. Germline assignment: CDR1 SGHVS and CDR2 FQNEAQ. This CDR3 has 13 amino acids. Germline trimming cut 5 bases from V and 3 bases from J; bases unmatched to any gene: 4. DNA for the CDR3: TGTGCCAGCAGCCCCTGGGACAGCTACGAGCAGTACTTC. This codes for CASSPWDSYEQYF.

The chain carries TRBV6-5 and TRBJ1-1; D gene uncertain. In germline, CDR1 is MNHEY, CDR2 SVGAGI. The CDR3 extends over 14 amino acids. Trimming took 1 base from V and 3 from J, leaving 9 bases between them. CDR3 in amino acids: CASSYLAVDTEAFF. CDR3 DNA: TGTGCCAGCAGTTACTTGGCAGTAGACACTGAAGCTTTCTTT.

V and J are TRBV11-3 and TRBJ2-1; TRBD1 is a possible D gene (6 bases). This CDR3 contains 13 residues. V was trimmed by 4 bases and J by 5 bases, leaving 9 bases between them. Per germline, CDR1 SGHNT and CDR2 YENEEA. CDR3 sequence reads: CASSSRTDNEQFF. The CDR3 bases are TGTGCCAGCAGCTCCCGGACAGACAATGAGCAGTTCTTC.

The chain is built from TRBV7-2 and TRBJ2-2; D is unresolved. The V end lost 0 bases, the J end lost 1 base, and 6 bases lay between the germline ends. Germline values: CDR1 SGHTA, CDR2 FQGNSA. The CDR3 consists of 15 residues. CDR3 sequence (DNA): TGTGCCAGCAGCTTAGCGTCTGGGAACACCGGGGAGCTGTTTTTT. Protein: CASSLASGNTGELFF.

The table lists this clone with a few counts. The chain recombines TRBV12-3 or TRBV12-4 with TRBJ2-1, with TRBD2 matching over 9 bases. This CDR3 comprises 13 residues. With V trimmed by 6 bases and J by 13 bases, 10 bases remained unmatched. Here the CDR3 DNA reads TGTGCCAGCAGCCTACTTAGCGGGAGAGTTCAGTTCTTC. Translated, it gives CASSLLSGRVQFF.

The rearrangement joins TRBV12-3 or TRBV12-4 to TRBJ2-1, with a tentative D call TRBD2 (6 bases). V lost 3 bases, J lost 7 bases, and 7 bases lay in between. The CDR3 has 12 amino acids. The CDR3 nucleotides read TGTGCCAGCAGTTTTGCGGGAAATGAGCAGTTCTTC. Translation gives CASSFAGNEQFF.

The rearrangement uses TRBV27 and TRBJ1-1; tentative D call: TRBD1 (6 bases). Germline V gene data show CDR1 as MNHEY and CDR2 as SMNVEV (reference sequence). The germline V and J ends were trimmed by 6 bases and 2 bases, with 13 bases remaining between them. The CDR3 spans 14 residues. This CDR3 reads CASRVTQGNTEAFF. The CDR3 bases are TGTGCCAGCAGAGTGACACAGGGTAACACTGAAGCTTTCTTT.

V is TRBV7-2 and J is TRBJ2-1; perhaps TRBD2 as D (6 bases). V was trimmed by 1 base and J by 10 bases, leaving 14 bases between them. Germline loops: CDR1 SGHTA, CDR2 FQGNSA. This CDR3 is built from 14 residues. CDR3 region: CASSLVATSLEQFF. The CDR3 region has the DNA TGTGCCAGCAGCTTAGTGGCAACTAGCCTGGAGCAGTTCTTC.

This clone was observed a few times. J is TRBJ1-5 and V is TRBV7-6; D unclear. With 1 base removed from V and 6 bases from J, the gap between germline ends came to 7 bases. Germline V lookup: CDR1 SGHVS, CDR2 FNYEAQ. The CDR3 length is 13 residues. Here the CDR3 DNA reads TGTGCCAGCAGCTTAGGATCGGGTCAGCCCCAGCATTTT. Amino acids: CASSLGSGQPQHF.

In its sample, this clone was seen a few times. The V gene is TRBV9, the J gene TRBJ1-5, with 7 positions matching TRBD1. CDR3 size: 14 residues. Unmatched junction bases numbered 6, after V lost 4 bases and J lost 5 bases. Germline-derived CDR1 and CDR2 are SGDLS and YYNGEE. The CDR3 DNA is TGTGCCAGCAGCCCCGGACAGGACTATCAGCCCCAGCATTTT. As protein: CASSPGQDYQPQHF.

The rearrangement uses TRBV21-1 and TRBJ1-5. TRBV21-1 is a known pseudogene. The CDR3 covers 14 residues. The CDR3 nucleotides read TGTGCCAGCAGCCCGAGCGATCTCAATCAGCCCCAGCATTTT. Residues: CASSPSDLNQPQHF.

The CDR3 region is CASSSEDRGFIGELFF. For the CDR3, the DNA is TGTGCCAGCAGTTCCGAGGACAGGGGGTTCATCGGGGAGCTGTTTTTT. This chain connects TRBV6-5 to TRBJ2-2, with 10 bases that match TRBD1. The CDR3 is 16 amino acids. V shed 4 bases and J 7 bases; nucleotides not matched to a gene: 9. Germline CDR1 reads MNHEY; CDR2 reads SVGAGI.

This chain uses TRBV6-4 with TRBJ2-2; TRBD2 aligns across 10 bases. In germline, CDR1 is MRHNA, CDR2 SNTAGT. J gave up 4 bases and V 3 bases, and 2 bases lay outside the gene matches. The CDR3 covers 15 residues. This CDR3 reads CASSELAGSTGELFF. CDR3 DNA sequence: TGTGCCAGCAGTGAACTAGCGGGGTCCACCGGGGAGCTGTTTTTT.

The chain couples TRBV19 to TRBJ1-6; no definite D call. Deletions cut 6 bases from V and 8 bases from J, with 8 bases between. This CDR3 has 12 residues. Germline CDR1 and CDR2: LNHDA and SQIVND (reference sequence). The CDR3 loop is CASSPGDSPLHF. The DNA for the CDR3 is TGTGCCAGTAGCCCCGGGGATTCACCCCTCCACTTT.

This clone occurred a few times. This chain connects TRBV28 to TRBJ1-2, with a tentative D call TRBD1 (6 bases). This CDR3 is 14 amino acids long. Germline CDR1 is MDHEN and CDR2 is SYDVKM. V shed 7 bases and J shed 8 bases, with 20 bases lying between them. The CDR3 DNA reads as TGTGCCAGCATCCCTGGGGGCCCCTCTAGGGGCTACACCTTC. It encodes CASIPGGPSRGYTF.

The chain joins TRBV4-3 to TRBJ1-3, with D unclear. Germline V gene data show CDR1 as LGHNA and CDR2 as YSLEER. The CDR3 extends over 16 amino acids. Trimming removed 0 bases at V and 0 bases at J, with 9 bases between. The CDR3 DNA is TGCGCCAGCAGCCAAGACCATCAGATCTCTGGAAACACCATATATTTT. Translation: CASSQDHQISGNTIYF.

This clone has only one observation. DNA for the CDR3: TGTGCCAGCAGCCCCTTTCTCGAGGCCCCTCCCGCGGGGCGGGGTCCCTCGTGGGCCAACGTCCTGACTTTC. Encoded protein: CASSPFLEAPPAGRGPSWANVLTF. The chain couples TRBV6-2 or TRBV6-3 to TRBJ2-6, with D possibly TRBD2 on 6 matching bases. The CDR3 is 24 amino acids. Trimming took off 6 bases at V and 5 bases at J, with 41 bases between the two ends. The V gene's germline CDR1 is MNHEY and CDR2 SVGEGT.

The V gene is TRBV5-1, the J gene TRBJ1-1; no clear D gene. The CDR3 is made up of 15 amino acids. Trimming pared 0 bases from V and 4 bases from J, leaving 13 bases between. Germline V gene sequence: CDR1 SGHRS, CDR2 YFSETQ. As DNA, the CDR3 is TGCGCCAGCAGCTTGGGGGTGACGCGGGGCACTGAAGCTTTCTTT. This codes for CASSLGVTRGTEAFF. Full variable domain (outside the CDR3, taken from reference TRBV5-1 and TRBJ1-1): KAGVTQTPRYLIKTRGQQVTLSCSPISGHRSVSWYQQTPGQGLQFLFEYFSETQRNKGNFPGRFSGRQFSNSRSEMNVSTLELGDSALYLCASSLGVTRGTEAFFGQGTRLTVV.

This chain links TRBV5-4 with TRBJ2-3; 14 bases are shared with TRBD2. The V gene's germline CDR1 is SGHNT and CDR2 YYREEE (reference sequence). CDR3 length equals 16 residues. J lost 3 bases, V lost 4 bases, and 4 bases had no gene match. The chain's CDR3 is CASSPGLAGATDTQYF. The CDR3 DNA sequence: TGTGCCAGCAGCCCGGGACTAGCGGGAGCTACAGATACGCAGTATTTT.

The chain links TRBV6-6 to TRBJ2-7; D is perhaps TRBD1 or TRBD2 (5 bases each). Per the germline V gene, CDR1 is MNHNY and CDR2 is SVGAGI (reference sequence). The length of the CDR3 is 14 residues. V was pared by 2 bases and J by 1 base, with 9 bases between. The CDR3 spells CASSYGDGSYEQYF. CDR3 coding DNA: TGTGCCAGCAGTTACGGGGACGGTTCCTACGAGCAGTACTTC.

This chain's CDR3 is CASSKFDSGNTIYF. CDR3 DNA: TGTGCCAGCAGCAAATTCGACTCTGGAAACACCATATATTTT. The chain combines TRBV21-1 with TRBJ1-3. TRBV21-1 is labeled a pseudogene. CDR3 length: 14 residues.

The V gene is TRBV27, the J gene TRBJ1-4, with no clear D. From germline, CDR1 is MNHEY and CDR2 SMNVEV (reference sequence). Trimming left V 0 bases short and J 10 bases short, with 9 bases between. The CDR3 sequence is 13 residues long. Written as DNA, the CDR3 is TGTGCCAGCAGTTTATCGAGGGCGAGAAAACTGTTTTTT. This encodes CASSLSRARKLFF.

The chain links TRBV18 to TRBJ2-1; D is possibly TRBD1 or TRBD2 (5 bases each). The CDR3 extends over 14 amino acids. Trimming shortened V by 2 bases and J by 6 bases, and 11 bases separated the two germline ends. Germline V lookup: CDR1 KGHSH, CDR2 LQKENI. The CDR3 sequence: CASSPGTDSNEQFF. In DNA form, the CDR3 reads TGTGCCAGCTCACCAGGGACCGACAGCAATGAGCAGTTCTTC.

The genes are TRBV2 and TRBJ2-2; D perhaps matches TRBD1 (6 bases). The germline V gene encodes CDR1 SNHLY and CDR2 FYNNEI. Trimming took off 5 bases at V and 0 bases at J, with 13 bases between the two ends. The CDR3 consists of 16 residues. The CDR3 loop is CASSPQGTANTGELFF. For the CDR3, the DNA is TGTGCCAGCAGTCCACAGGGAACCGCGAACACCGGGGAGCTGTTTTTT.

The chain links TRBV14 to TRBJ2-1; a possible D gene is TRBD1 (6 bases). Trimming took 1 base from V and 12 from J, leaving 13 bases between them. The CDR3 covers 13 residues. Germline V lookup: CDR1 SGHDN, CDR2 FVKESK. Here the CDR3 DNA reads TGTGCCAGCAGCCAAGTGGGGGCCTATGGGCAGTTCTTC. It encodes CASSQVGAYGQFF.

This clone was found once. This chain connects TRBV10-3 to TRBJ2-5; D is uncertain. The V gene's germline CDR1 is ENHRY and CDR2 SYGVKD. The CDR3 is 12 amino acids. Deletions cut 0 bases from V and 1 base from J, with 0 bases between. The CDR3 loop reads CAISESQETQYF. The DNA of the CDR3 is TGTGCCATCAGTGAGTCCCAAGAGACCCAGTACTTC.

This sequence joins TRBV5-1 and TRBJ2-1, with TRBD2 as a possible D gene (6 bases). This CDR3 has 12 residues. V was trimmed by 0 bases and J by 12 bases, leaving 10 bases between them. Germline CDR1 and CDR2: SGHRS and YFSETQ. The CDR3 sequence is CASSLGGVVQFF. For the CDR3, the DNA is TGCGCCAGCAGCTTGGGCGGGGTGGTGCAGTTCTTC.

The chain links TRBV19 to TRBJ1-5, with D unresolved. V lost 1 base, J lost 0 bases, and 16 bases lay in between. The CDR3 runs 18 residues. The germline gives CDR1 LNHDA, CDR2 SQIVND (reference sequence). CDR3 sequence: CASSIVAGSVYSNQPQHF. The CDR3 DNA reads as TGTGCCAGTAGTATAGTTGCAGGTTCGGTATATAGCAATCAGCCCCAGCATTTT.

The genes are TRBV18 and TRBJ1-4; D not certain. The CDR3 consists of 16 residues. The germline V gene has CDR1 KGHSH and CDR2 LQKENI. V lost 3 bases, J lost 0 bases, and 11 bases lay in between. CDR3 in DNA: TGTGCCAGCTCACCCCTCGCAGTTGCAACTAATGAAAAACTGTTTTTT. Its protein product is CASSPLAVATNEKLFF. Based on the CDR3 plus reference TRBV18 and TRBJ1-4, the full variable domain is NAGVMQNPRHLVRRRGQEARLRCSPMKGHSHVYWYRQLPEEGLKFMVYLQKENIIDESGMPKERFSAEFPKEGPSILRIQQVVRGDSAAYFCASSPLAVATNEKLFFGSGTQLSVL.

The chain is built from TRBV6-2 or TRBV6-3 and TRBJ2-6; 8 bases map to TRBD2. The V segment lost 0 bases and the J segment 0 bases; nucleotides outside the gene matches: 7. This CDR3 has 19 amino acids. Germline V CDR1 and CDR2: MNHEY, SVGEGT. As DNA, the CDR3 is TGTGCCAGCAGTTACTCGGTGCGGGAGGCCAGCTCTGGGGCCAACGTCCTGACTTTC. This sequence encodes CASSYSVREASSGANVLTF.

The CDR3 nucleotides read TGTGCCAGTCATCGGAGGGGCTCCTACAATGAGCAGTTCTTC. It is translated as CASHRRGSYNEQFF. This chain uses TRBV19 with TRBJ2-1; the D gene is possibly TRBD2 (6 bases). Germline-derived CDR1 and CDR2 are LNHDA and SQIVND (reference sequence). V lost 8 bases and J 0 bases, leaving 11 bases between the germline ends. This CDR3 region has 14 residues.